The present TCR beta chain was sequenced within a study of somatic mutations in cytotoxic T cells in rheumatoid arthritis. Assay used: immunoSEQ multiplex PCR; TCRdb lists only in-frame clones, some missing. This sample has under 20,000 clones, with about 90% found just once. This CDR3 has 13 residues. The V end lost 2 bases, the J end lost 5 bases, and 7 bases lay between the germline ends. Germline-derived CDR1 and CDR2 are MNHEY and SMNVEV (reference sequence). The chain carries TRBV27 and TRBJ2-1; a possible D gene is TRBD2 (6 bases). Sequencing was carried out using CD8+ T cells sorted from blood. The clonotype comes from a middle-aged man in good health. The CDR3 loop is CASSLLANNEQFF. The CDR3 DNA is TGTGCCAGCAGTTTACTAGCGAACAATGAGCAGTTCTTC.